This T cell receptor beta chain emerged from a study of technical replicates of blood from a handful of donors (dated by TCRdb to about 2017). CDR1 and CDR2 are read off the germline V gene (reference sequence) as MNHEY and SMNVEV. The CDR3 sequence holds 12 residues, the cysteine and phenylalanine included. Kept here is only the CDR3 DNA, which spans 36 bases and is read in frame from base 1. V is trimmed back by 2 bases and J by 8 bases, and the junction contains 3 bases that no gene match accounts for. Receptor libraries were prepared by the immunoSEQ multiplex PCR assay. In TCRdb, the immuneACCESS table is reduced to in-frame sequences with V and J assigned. These tables do not hold every clone; where another copy was compared, an unresolved V gene accounts for under half, and the others remain unexplained. For this sample the table gives more than 65,000 clones, of which around 97% were detected only once. The ten largest clones capture about 0.29% of the sample.

Regarding this clone: The target of this receptor is not known. Base qualities are missing; no much larger clone stands one base away.

This TCR came from a human donor in good health. The chain uses TRBV27 and TRBJ2-7; TRBD1 agrees with 7 junctional bases. The sample was T cells isolated from PBMCs. The nucleotides read TGTGCCAGCAGTTTAGACAGGGTAAAGCAGTACTTC. This yields the protein CASSLDRVKQYF.